These 3 T cell receptor beta chains came from one sample sequenced in a study of blood T cell repertoires in COVID-19 (dated by TCRdb to 2019 to 2021). Libraries were built with the immunoSEQ multiplex PCR assay. The table was pulled from immuneACCESS by TCRdb, which kept in-frame rearrangements only. Such tables lose some clones; where checked, under half of the loss comes from unresolved V genes, and the rest has no known cause. Within this sample are some 130,000 clones, with roughly 90% of them counted one time only. Approximately 2% of the sample belongs to the ten largest clones. Sequencing input: peripheral blood. These TCRs come from a man aged 70 or older with active COVID-19.

The V gene is TRBV5-1, the J gene TRBJ1-5, with TRBD1 identical over 7 bases. Germline V lookup: CDR1 SGHRS, CDR2 YFSETQ. This CDR3 has 13 residues. The junction had 2 bases not matched to a gene; V was cut back by 4 bases and J by 4 bases. CDR3 amino acids: CASSRDSNQPQHF. The CDR3 DNA follows: TGCGCCAGCAGCCGGGACAGTAATCAGCCCCAGCATTTT.

This chain links TRBV6-5 with TRBJ2-2; 8 nucleotides agree with TRBD2. Germline trimming cut 6 bases from V and 5 bases from J; bases unmatched to any gene: 2. Germline V gene sequence: CDR1 MNHEY, CDR2 SVGAGI. This CDR3 is built from 13 residues. The CDR3 reads CASRLAVTGELFF. The CDR3 region has the DNA TGTGCCAGCAGACTAGCGGTGACCGGGGAGCTGTTTTTT.

The rearrangement links TRBV6-5 to TRBJ2-7; perhaps TRBD1 as D (6 bases). Per germline, CDR1 MNHEY and CDR2 SVGAGI. This CDR3 is 15 amino acids long. Between the trimmed V and J ends, which lost 2 bases and 4 bases, there was a span of 15 bases. CDR3 DNA sequence: TGTGCCAGCAGTTACGGTGAAGGGGGAATATACGAGCAGTACTTC. Its translation is CASSYGEGGIYEQYF.